This record looks at one T cell receptor beta chain sequence and its context. What it recognizes is unknown. 60 Vbeta and 13 Jbeta primers were used in PCR. The data were produced by immunoSEQ multiplex PCR, yet TCRdb's version contains in-frame clones alone and is incomplete. This repertoire shows under 300,000 clones, 86% found once; its top ten account for roughly 4%. These data come from a study of cytomegalovirus exposure and HLA in healthy donors. This CDR3 has 16 residues. The ends lost 5 bases at V and 6 bases at J; junction bases unmatched: 10. CDR1 is MDHEN, CDR2 SYDVKM, per germline. Notes on the study in general: Of the V segments, some could not be distinguished, including TRBV6-2 and TRBV6-3, and were excluded. Most of the CMV-associated TCR beta chains (in a later analysis) appeared to be HLA-restricted. Common viral pathogens (according to a later analysis) appeared linked to several of the most significant clusters.

This chain joins TRBV28 and TRBJ2-7; 13 bases align to TRBD2. This sequence was found in a man aged 40-49 years in good health and CMV-seropositive. The sample taken for sequencing was PBMCs. DNA for the CDR3: TGTGCCAGCAGTCCCTGGACTAGCGGGAGAGGGCTCGAGCAGTACTTC. It encodes CASSPWTSGRGLEQYF.